Below, one TCR beta chain is given with its context. This clonotype was seen ten or more times. The antigen this receptor binds is unknown. Base quality data are lacking; no much larger clone is found one base away. Reading the germline V gene (reference sequence) gives CDR1 DFQATT and CDR2 SNEGSKA. The CDR3 covers 14 residues, taking in both the cysteine and the phenylalanine. Only the CDR3 DNA is retained, 42 bases long and in frame from the first base. The junction shows trimming of 6 bases on V and 4 bases on J, plus 18 bases between the germline ends. This record comes from a study of human T cells and chemical hapten exposure (dated by TCRdb to about 2021). A note on the overall study: For sensitization, 2% DPC in acetone was applied to a 2 cm by 2 cm area of upper inner arm skin. The libraries were sequenced as a pool, and the TCR yield per sample differed mostly because of small variations in library volumes within the pool. Twenty-nine alopecia patients gave blood for TCR sequencing at one to four time points (pre-sensitization, 2, 6 and 24 weeks). Peripheral blood TCR repertoire changes were tracked in vivo in alopecia patients during primary and secondary sensitization to the hapten diphenylcyclopropenone (DPC). The patient cohort, mostly female, included alopecia areata with under or over 50% scalp involvement, alopecia totalis and alopecia universalis. Patient blood was sampled pre-sensitization (week 0) and at 2, 6 and about 24 weeks after DPC sensitization. Throughout the study period of approximately 23 weeks, patients also received therapeutic DPC doses to the scalp every week. Patch testing on the upper back used Finn chambers containing 0.01% DPC, with scoring done after 6 days according to International Contact Dermatitis Research Group standards. Broad study findings and their caveats: After repeated subsampling, the strength of the expansion versus patch-test correlation and the threshold at which it became significant changed. Compared with pre-sensitization or healthy control sets, expanded TCRs formed significantly more large CDR3 similarity clusters, which is consistent with antigen-driven responses. The number of PT1 expanded TCRs positively correlated with patch test score, significant at thresholds 8, 16 and 32 but not 4. DPC sensitization did not change the number of TCRs with a frequency above 1 in 1000, and there was no evidence of changes in global repertoire structure. Because every patient had alopecia, a presumed autoimmune disease, the patients' immune response might differ from that of healthy individuals.

According to the study, the label for this sample's time point signals: pre-sensitization, week 0. In light of the paper, this sample's treatment or condition label describes: therapeutic diphenylcyclopropenone sensitization with weekly scalp DPC. At every patch-test visit, the blood draw took place before the patch test was put on. Eligible patients were aged 18 to 70, diagnosed with alopecia, deemed suitable for DPC therapy, and excluded if pregnant. Unfractionated whole blood was collected in Tempus Blood RNA tubes, and total RNA was extracted from that blood. Libraries were constructed by RACE. Reads for this sample came from a NextSeq 500. Library preparation attached unique molecular identifiers to individual cDNA molecules for quantitative, reproducible TCR counting. From each blood RNA sample, both TCR alpha and TCR beta chains were sequenced. The paper's processing steps were these. The median number of TCRs per sample was 95,638, ranging from about 20,000 to 700,000. V, J and CDR3 annotation of the TCR reads was performed with the Decombinator software suite. For PS versus PT1 abundance plots, all samples were subsampled to the same number of TCRs (28,000). TCRs were defined as expanded if absent before sensitization and observed at least eight times at the 2-week time point. TCRdb reworked the public reads: Q25 trimming with fastp, MiXCR clone assembly, productive beta chains retained. Every distinct CDR3 protein forms one entry, paired with its most common genes and DNA. TCRdb assigned the V and J calls; the authors' analysis was not used. The sample data list about 350,000 distinct CDR3 sequences, and 4.5% to 7% of these were observed just once. The top ten clones comprise around 8% of the sample.

This clonotype originated in a woman between 18 and 29 years old with alopecia areata. Some clones in this sample may be carry-over from other donors' samples. The sequencing here drew on whole blood, taken in connection with sensitization to the hapten diphenylcyclopropenone (DPC). This sequence uses TRBV20-1 and TRBJ1-2; the D gene remains uncertain. The CDR3 amino acid sequence is: CSARSRHEPYGYTF. In nucleotide form, the sequence is TGCAGTGCCCGAAGCAGACATGAACCCTATGGCTACACCTTC.